One TCR beta chain is described in this entry. These data are taken from a study of blood T cell repertoires in COVID-19. Study overall: In each case, the material was cDNA or gDNA derived from T cells, B-cell-depleted T cells, or PBMCs.

Source study methods: It was from reference gene primer amplification that nucleated cell counts were estimated. Some clones are missing from TCRdb's copy, which holds only in-frame ones; the method was immunoSEQ multiplex PCR. V and J calls plus clone size are reproduced from that table; the DNA served to infer D and trimming. Counted here are more than 200,000 clones, 80% to 85% occurring once; the ten biggest clones make up approximately 4.8%. This receptor was obtained from a man aged 50 to 59 with active or convalescent COVID-19. Sequenced input: peripheral blood.

As DNA, the CDR3 is TGTGCCAGCAGCACCGGGGTAAGCGGTGGCTACACCTTC. Its translation is CASSTGVSGGYTF. V and J are TRBV28 and TRBJ1-2, with D uncertain. Trimming shortened V by 6 bases and J by 7 bases, and 15 bases separated the two germline ends. Germline CDR1 MDHEN, CDR2 SYDVKM. The CDR3 has 13 residues.